A selection of T cell receptor beta chains follows, all from one sample in a study of blood T cell repertoires in COVID-19. Profiling relied on immunoSEQ multiplex PCR, and the TCRdb table lists in-frame clones only, not all of them. The sample lists about 110,000 clones; 88% were seen once. The sample consisted of peripheral blood. Receptors were obtained from a human donor in a cohort sampled during active COVID-19. CDR3s include the opening cysteine and the closing phenylalanine or tryptophan. The D gene is left open where the match is weak. Size is stated for part of the rows, as once, few or many counts, or as a class when the clone is expanded.

abundance: NA; d_gene: NA; v_gene: TRBV5-5; j_gene: TRBJ1-4; CDR3aa: CASSLDPGPNEKLFF; CDR3nt: TGTGCCAGCAGCTTAGACCCAGGGCCGAATGAAAAACTGTTTTTT
abundance: NA; d_gene: NA; v_gene: TRBV7-3; j_gene: TRBJ2-3; CDR3aa: CASSSDRSLDTQYF; CDR3nt: TGTGCCAGCAGCTCAGACAGGAGTTTGGATACGCAGTATTTT
abundance: NA; d_gene: TRBD2; v_gene: TRBV6-6; j_gene: TRBJ2-7; CDR3aa: CASRPGLAGAYEQYF; CDR3nt: TGTGCCAGCAGGCCGGGACTAGCGGGAGCCTACGAGCAGTACTTC
abundance: NA; d_gene: TRBD1; v_gene: TRBV7-7; j_gene: TRBJ2-7; CDR3aa: CASSPRPGQGASEQYF; CDR3nt: TGTGCTAGCAGCCCCCGCCCGGGACAGGGGGCTAGCGAGCAGTACTTC
abundance: NA; d_gene: TRBD1; v_gene: TRBV3-1/TRBV3-2; j_gene: TRBJ1-2; CDR3aa: CASSQADRYYGYTF; CDR3nt: TGTGCCAGCAGCCAGGCGGACAGGTACTATGGCTACACCTTC
abundance: NA; d_gene: TRBD1; v_gene: TRBV7-9; j_gene: TRBJ2-1; CDR3aa: CASSFVDRDYEQFF; CDR3nt: TGTGCCAGCAGCTTTGTGGACAGGGATTATGAGCAGTTCTTC
abundance: NA; d_gene: TRBD1; v_gene: TRBV25-1; j_gene: TRBJ2-7; CDR3aa: CASSRTTGVDYEQYF; CDR3nt: TGTGCCAGCAGTAGAACGACAGGGGTCGACTACGAGCAGTACTTC
abundance: once; d_gene: NA; v_gene: TRBV7-9; j_gene: TRBJ1-4; CDR3aa: CASSLGAGTEKLFF; CDR3nt: TGTGCCAGCAGCCTAGGGGCAGGCACGGAAAAACTGTTTTTT
abundance: NA; d_gene: NA; v_gene: TRBV7-2; j_gene: TRBJ1-1; CDR3aa: CASSPTGRGGAEAFF; CDR3nt: TGTGCCAGCAGCCCAACGGGGCGGGGAGGCGCTGAAGCTTTCTTT
abundance: NA; d_gene: NA; v_gene: TRBV2; j_gene: TRBJ2-1; CDR3aa: CASSTEGGSYNEQFF; CDR3nt: TGTGCCAGCAGTACGGAAGGGGGTTCCTACAATGAGCAGTTCTTC
abundance: once; d_gene: TRBD2; v_gene: TRBV10-3; j_gene: TRBJ2-1; CDR3aa: CAIMAGGPFGEQFF; CDR3nt: TGTGCCATCATGGCGGGAGGGCCATTCGGTGAGCAGTTCTTC
abundance: NA; d_gene: NA; v_gene: TRBV5-8; j_gene: TRBJ1-2; CDR3aa: CASSSRDSRYGYTF; CDR3nt: TGTGCCAGCAGCTCCCGAGATTCCCGCTATGGCTACACCTTC
abundance: NA; d_gene: TRBD1; v_gene: TRBV7-8; j_gene: TRBJ2-4; CDR3aa: CASRPTGSHPQYF; CDR3nt: TGTGCCAGCAGACCGACAGGGTCCCATCCTCAGTACTTC
abundance: NA; d_gene: TRBD1; v_gene: TRBV6-5; j_gene: TRBJ1-1; CDR3aa: CATTTGEMNTEAFF; CDR3nt: TGTGCCACTACGACAGGGGAGATGAACACTGAAGCTTTCTTT
abundance: NA; d_gene: NA; v_gene: TRBV6-1; j_gene: TRBJ2-1; CDR3aa: CASSGMDSTTYNEQFF; CDR3nt: TGTGCCAGCAGTGGAATGGACAGCACGACCTACAATGAGCAGTTCTTC
abundance: NA; d_gene: TRBD1; v_gene: TRBV9; j_gene: TRBJ1-3; CDR3aa: CASSVEQGSGNTIYF; CDR3nt: TGTGCCAGCAGCGTAGAACAGGGGAGTGGAAACACCATATATTTT
abundance: NA; d_gene: NA; v_gene: TRBV7-9; j_gene: TRBJ2-5; CDR3aa: CASSLAAGGETQYF; CDR3nt: TGTGCCAGCAGCTTAGCAGCCGGGGGTGAGACCCAGTACTTC
abundance: NA; d_gene: NA; v_gene: TRBV7-3; j_gene: TRBJ2-7; CDR3aa: CASSYRKGVGALGEQYF; CDR3nt: TGTGCCAGCAGCTACCGTAAGGGGGTAGGGGCGCTAGGCGAGCAGTACTTC
abundance: NA; d_gene: TRBD1; v_gene: TRBV5-5; j_gene: TRBJ1-1; CDR3aa: CASRLGDRGPNTEAFF; CDR3nt: TGTGCCAGCAGGTTGGGCGACAGGGGGCCGAACACTGAAGCTTTCTTT
abundance: NA; d_gene: NA; v_gene: TRBV18; j_gene: TRBJ1-1; CDR3aa: CASSPSQNTEAFF; CDR3nt: TGTGCCAGCTCACCTAGTCAGAACACTGAAGCTTTCTTT
abundance: NA; d_gene: NA; v_gene: TRBV5-1; j_gene: TRBJ1-6; CDR3aa: CASSLEKGEGSPLHF; CDR3nt: TGCGCCAGCAGCTTGGAGAAGGGAGAGGGATCACCCCTCCACTTT
abundance: NA; d_gene: NA; v_gene: TRBV6-5; j_gene: TRBJ1-2; CDR3aa: CASSYGEGDYGYTF; CDR3nt: TGTGCCAGCAGTTACGGGGAGGGGGACTATGGCTACACCTTC
abundance: NA; d_gene: NA; v_gene: TRBV11-2; j_gene: TRBJ2-5; CDR3aa: CASSLRPRTEQETQYF; CDR3nt: TGTGCCAGCAGTCTTCGCCCCCGGACAGAGCAAGAGACCCAGTACTTC
abundance: NA; d_gene: NA; v_gene: TRBV13; j_gene: TRBJ1-2; CDR3aa: CASSFLSQGPGYTF; CDR3nt: TGTGCCAGCAGCTTTCTTTCACAGGGACCTGGCTACACCTTC
abundance: NA; d_gene: TRBD1; v_gene: TRBV19; j_gene: TRBJ2-7; CDR3aa: CASSRGQAQEQYF; CDR3nt: TGTGCCAGTAGTAGGGGACAGGCCCAAGAGCAGTACTTC
abundance: NA; d_gene: NA; v_gene: TRBV18; j_gene: TRBJ1-1; CDR3aa: CASFGFGGTEAFF; CDR3nt: TGTGCCAGCTTCGGGTTTGGCGGCACTGAAGCTTTCTTT
abundance: few; d_gene: NA; v_gene: TRBV15; j_gene: TRBJ2-1; CDR3aa: CATSRDAGFNEQFF; CDR3nt: TGTGCCACCAGCAGAGATGCCGGGTTCAATGAGCAGTTCTTC
abundance: NA; d_gene: TRBD1; v_gene: TRBV5-1; j_gene: TRBJ2-7; CDR3aa: CASSPDRADHEQYF; CDR3nt: TGCGCCAGCAGCCCCGACAGGGCAGATCACGAGCAGTACTTC
abundance: NA; d_gene: NA; v_gene: TRBV19; j_gene: TRBJ1-1; CDR3aa: CASESGGRAGSTEAFF; CDR3nt: TGTGCCAGTGAAAGCGGGGGCAGGGCCGGGAGCACTGAAGCTTTCTTT
abundance: NA; d_gene: TRBD1; v_gene: TRBV19; j_gene: TRBJ1-1; CDR3aa: CASADRVNTEAFF; CDR3nt: TGTGCCAGTGCTGACAGGGTGAACACTGAAGCTTTCTTT
abundance: NA; d_gene: TRBD1; v_gene: TRBV7-8; j_gene: TRBJ2-7; CDR3aa: CASSPRGQALLLGTSYEQYF; CDR3nt: TGTGCCAGCAGCCCTAGGGGACAGGCCCTTCTCCTAGGAACCTCCTACGAGCAGTACTTC
abundance: NA; d_gene: NA; v_gene: TRBV12-3/TRBV12-4; j_gene: TRBJ2-7; CDR3aa: CASSPEEDYEQYF; CDR3nt: TGTGCCAGCAGTCCCGAGGAGGACTACGAGCAGTACTTC
abundance: NA; d_gene: TRBD1; v_gene: TRBV25-1; j_gene: TRBJ1-3; CDR3aa: CASSELGTGGNTIYF; CDR3nt: TGTGCCAGCAGTGAATTAGGGACAGGGGGAAACACCATATATTTT
abundance: NA; d_gene: TRBD2; v_gene: TRBV19; j_gene: TRBJ2-1; CDR3aa: CASSMGGLAGDYNEQFF; CDR3nt: TGTGCCAGTAGTATGGGGGGACTAGCGGGAGACTACAATGAGCAGTTCTTC
abundance: NA; d_gene: TRBD1; v_gene: TRBV18; j_gene: TRBJ1-5; CDR3aa: CASSPGTGGSQPQHF; CDR3nt: TGTGCCAGCTCACCAGGAACAGGGGGAAGTCAGCCCCAGCATTTT
abundance: NA; d_gene: NA; v_gene: TRBV3-1/TRBV3-2; j_gene: TRBJ1-1; CDR3aa: CASSQATVNTEAFF; CDR3nt: TGTGCCAGCAGCCAAGCGACAGTGAACACTGAAGCTTTCTTT
abundance: medium-sized; d_gene: NA; v_gene: TRBV28; j_gene: TRBJ1-5; CDR3aa: CASQFRGNQPQHF; CDR3nt: TGTGCCAGCCAGTTCAGAGGAAATCAGCCCCAGCATTTT
abundance: once; d_gene: NA; v_gene: TRBV2; j_gene: TRBJ2-1; CDR3aa: CASKWGGWYNEQFF; CDR3nt: TGTGCCAGCAAATGGGGAGGTTGGTACAATGAGCAGTTCTTC
abundance: NA; d_gene: NA; v_gene: TRBV4-1; j_gene: TRBJ1-2; CDR3aa: CASSYPGAVNYGYTF; CDR3nt: TGCGCCAGCAGCTACCCTGGGGCCGTAAACTATGGCTACACCTTC
abundance: NA; d_gene: NA; v_gene: TRBV27; j_gene: TRBJ1-1; CDR3aa: CASRTDRNTEAFF; CDR3nt: TGTGCCAGCAGAACGGACAGGAACACTGAAGCTTTCTTT
abundance: NA; d_gene: TRBD1; v_gene: TRBV7-8; j_gene: TRBJ2-1; CDR3aa: CASSDDRGGYNEQFF; CDR3nt: TGTGCCAGCAGCGACGACAGGGGAGGCTACAATGAGCAGTTCTTC
abundance: NA; d_gene: NA; v_gene: TRBV7-3; j_gene: TRBJ2-5; CDR3aa: CASSPQGTLPRAQYF; CDR3nt: TGTGCCAGCAGCCCGCAGGGGACGCTCCCAAGGGCCCAGTACTTC
abundance: NA; d_gene: NA; v_gene: TRBV5-1; j_gene: TRBJ1-2; CDR3aa: CASSFGGGMDGYTF; CDR3nt: TGCGCCAGCAGCTTTGGGGGCGGAATGGATGGCTACACCTTC
abundance: NA; d_gene: NA; v_gene: TRBV14; j_gene: TRBJ2-1; CDR3aa: CASSQYPTGVSSYNEQFF; CDR3nt: TGTGCCAGCAGCCAATACCCGACAGGCGTTAGCTCCTACAATGAGCAGTTCTTC
abundance: few; d_gene: NA; v_gene: TRBV7-8; j_gene: TRBJ2-2; CDR3aa: CASSFSLGADTNTGELFF; CDR3nt: TGTGCCAGCAGCTTTAGTTTAGGGGCGGATACGAACACCGGGGAGCTGTTTTTT
abundance: NA; d_gene: TRBD2; v_gene: TRBV7-9; j_gene: TRBJ2-3; CDR3aa: CASSSGLAQSTDTQYF; CDR3nt: TGTGCCAGCAGCTCAGGACTAGCGCAGAGCACAGATACGCAGTATTTT
abundance: few; d_gene: TRBD2; v_gene: TRBV10-3; j_gene: TRBJ2-1; CDR3aa: CAISGGTSGGDEQFF; CDR3nt: TGTGCCATCAGTGGAGGAACTAGCGGAGGGGATGAGCAGTTCTTC
abundance: NA; d_gene: NA; v_gene: TRBV7-8; j_gene: TRBJ1-1; CDR3aa: CASSPDTMNTEAFF; CDR3nt: TGTGCCAGCAGCCCCGACACCATGAACACTGAAGCTTTCTTT
abundance: NA; d_gene: NA; v_gene: TRBV24-1; j_gene: TRBJ2-3; CDR3aa: CATSDLGDTTDTQYF; CDR3nt: TGTGCCACCAGTGATTTAGGGGACACCACAGATACGCAGTATTTT
abundance: NA; d_gene: TRBD2; v_gene: TRBV14; j_gene: TRBJ2-1; CDR3aa: CASSQGLAGGYGAYNEQFF; CDR3nt: TGTGCCAGCAGCCAAGGACTAGCGGGAGGGTATGGCGCCTACAATGAGCAGTTCTTC
abundance: NA; d_gene: NA; v_gene: TRBV4-2; j_gene: TRBJ2-3; CDR3aa: CASSSASGTDTQYF; CDR3nt: TGTGCCAGCAGCTCCGCTAGCGGCACAGATACGCAGTATTTT
abundance: NA; d_gene: TRBD1; v_gene: TRBV27; j_gene: TRBJ2-3; CDR3aa: CASSWAYGGQGWNTQYF; CDR3nt: TGTGCCAGCAGTTGGGCTTACGGGGGACAGGGGTGGAATACGCAGTATTTT